What follows describes a single TCR beta chain. The antigen is undetermined. During its preparation, the TCRbeta library received unique molecular identifiers. MiXCR was run by TCRdb on the PCR reads, yielding one entry per CDR3 protein. The data show 200,000 to 250,000 distinct CDR3 sequences, about a tenth seen once. The data belong to a study of T-cell reconstitution after alpha-beta-depleted transplantation in children. Study-wide results and limits: The origin of alpha-beta T cells about two months after transplant was reportedly several hundred expanded graft clones. When one year had passed after transplant, most T-cell counts and diversity came from newly produced T cells.

The sequencing used PBMCs, collected before TCRalphabeta/CD19-depleted stem cell transplant. The source of this sequence is a child under three years old with acute myeloid leukemia, due to receive a stem cell transplant.

The CDR3 region has the DNA TGCGCCAGCAGCTTGGGACTACTAGTCGATACGCAGTATTTT. Protein: CASSLGLLVDTQYF. The rearrangement links TRBV5-1 to TRBJ2-3, with a weak D call TRBD2 (5 bases). The germline gives CDR1 SGHRS, CDR2 YFSETQ. The CDR3 spans 14 residues. The V end was cut by 0 bases, the J end by 6 bases, with 11 bases between.